This TCR beta chain was observed in a study of cytomegalovirus exposure and HLA in healthy donors (dated 2017 in TCRdb). For the wider study: In an earlier analysis of 450 to 750 of the donors, 276 Gb of sequence data and roughly 100 million unique TCR beta sequences from roughly 180 million T cells were reported. A later analysis re-analyzed previously published TCR beta repertoires from 660 or so donors and added high-resolution HLA genotyping to study TCR occurrence patterns. The study aimed to test whether signatures of past pathogen exposure could be identified by cataloging public T cell receptors. HLA typing included class I and class II loci at four-digit resolution. Among 300 to 500 genotyped donors of the cohort, an average of roughly 230,000 unique TCR beta nucleotide sequences was sequenced per donor, of which approximately 19% were non-productive. Genome-wide SNP genotypes for about three fifths of the roughly 700 donors were used in a later genetic analysis, which treated that subset as a discovery cohort. The study used immunosequencing to profile the T cell repertoires of approximately 640 subjects and linked those repertoires to cytomegalovirus serostatus. All discovery cohort repertoires had been generated using a single sequencing platform. Roughly 5 DR-DQ haplotypes were handled as single units for association and clustering, since linkage in the cohort was strong. Donor age, sex, ethnicity and CMV serostatus were compiled together with the repertoire data. Besides the first cohort of approximately 710 subjects, a separate validation cohort made up of 120 or so different subjects was used. The number of donors typed differed by locus, with 629-630 for A, B, C, DRB1 and DQB1, around 560 for DQA1, 600 to 610 for DPA1, and over 400 for DPB1. Approximately 300 gigabases of sequencing data and around 85 million unique TCR sequences made up an early release that covered approximately 620 HLA-typed donors. In an earlier analysis of 587 of the donors, high-throughput TCR beta sequencing was used to judge whether each TCR beta V gene segment behaved as functional or pseudogenic. Of the 300 to 400 genotyped donors, about 80% fell in the genetic ancestry cluster associated with self-reported Caucasian donors. High-throughput TCR immunosequencing, statistical association of individual TCRs with disease status, and machine learning were combined to predict cytomegalovirus infection status. Rather than drawing on any new phenotypic data, the later analysis identified candidate immune exposures from TCR beta sequences and the way those sequences occurred across donors.

Of note for this clone: The antigen it recognizes is unknown. Per-base quality was not reported, and no clone a single base away is much larger than it.

The protocol used for the library was the immunoSEQ multiplex PCR assay. For the multiplex PCR, a mixture combining 60 forward primers for TCR Vbeta segments and 13 reverse primers for TCR Jbeta segments was used. The CDR3 region of rearranged TCR beta genes was amplified from genomic DNA with a multiplex PCR assay. On the Illumina HiSeq System, the amplified TCR beta libraries were sequenced as 87-base-pair reads. Turning to the authors' computational methods: In a later analysis, about 80 million unique TCR beta chains were counted across the approximately 640 repertoires, and roughly 11 million of these chains were shared by at least two donors. Raw reads were error-corrected and collapsed into unique sequences by a nearest-neighbor algorithm in which closely related sequences were merged to remove PCR and sequencing errors. CDR3 sequences were aligned to IMGT reference sequences to assign V, D and J gene segments. Each retained sequence needed at least a six-nucleotide match to both a V gene segment and a J gene segment. Rearrangements were classified as productive when the CDR3 lacked stop codons and remained in frame with V and J, and all other rearrangements were classified as non-productive. CDR3 was defined by IMGT convention, running from the second conserved V-encoded cysteine to the conserved J-encoded phenylalanine. In an earlier analysis of more than 550 of the donors, sequences lacking an unambiguous match to a single V gene segment were excluded. An earlier analysis of several hundred of the donors called V segments functional above 56.7% productive rearrangements and segregating when the between-donor standard deviation exceeded 5%. A statistical classification framework was built to diagnose cytomegalovirus status from the catalog of TCR beta chain sequences. In a later analysis, TCR nucleotide sequences were compared against IMGT/GENE-DB human TR gene sequences so that V and J genes could be assigned. Using the TCRdist pipeline, a later analysis assigned CDR3 sequences along with most-parsimonious VDJ recombination scenarios. In a later analysis, each TCR beta chain was defined by its CDR3 amino acid sequence together with its V-gene family, and reads without a unique V-gene family were excluded. As a way to deal with suspected cross-contamination and a sequencing artifact, a later analysis dropped approximately 570 nucleotide sequences that were highly shared and had low generation probability. In a later analysis, a clonal expansion index was calculated for each public chain from normalized within-repertoire ranks of inferred template counts. Generation probabilities in a later analysis came from a VDJ recombination model fitted to out-of-frame rearrangements, and those results were checked against IGoR. In a later analysis, hypergeometric tests were used to score TCR-TCR, TCR-HLA and TCR-CMV co-occurrence, with a repertoire-size bias correction applied to TCR pairs. A later analysis estimated false discovery rates by permuting HLA or CMV assignments 20 times. In a later analysis, co-occurring TCRs were grouped using DBSCAN, and TCRdist sequence similarity was added for clustering within HLA-allele-positive subsets. Repertoires with fewer than 30,000 or more than 120,000 public chains, plus five repertoires with anomalous nucleotide sharing, were excluded from co-occurrence clustering. In its TCRdb copy, this immuneACCESS table keeps in-frame sequences only and misses some clones. Where compared with another copy, unresolved V genes explain less than half of these, and the others have no known cause. V, J and clone size reflect that table, while D and trimming were determined from the DNA. The table for this sample lists some 110,000 clones; 73% of them were counted only once. Around 0.9% of the sample is taken by the ten largest.

Study-level results and caveats: Because some donors lacked HLA typing at each locus, the association tests relied only on the typed subset. Some IMGT-functional V segments, including TRBV6-2 and TRBV6-3, could not be distinguished by the 87-base-pair reads and were therefore excluded. When HLA alleles, especially DR and DQ, strongly co-occurred, attributing TCR associations to individual alleles was difficult. Presence/absence analyses assumed roughly uniform sequencing depth across donors, an assumption that may not hold. A later analysis found that HLA-associated TCR beta chains were more clonally expanded and had lower generation probabilities than equally common non-associated chains. For the cohort, immune exposure information was limited to CMV serostatus. The classifier was reported to diagnose cytomegalovirus status with high specificity and sensitivity in both the original and validation cohorts. A cluster of highly shared sequence variants was judged likely to be a technical artifact of the sequencing pipeline. In vitro tests confirmed that a few of the cytomegalovirus-associated TCR beta chains recognize cytomegalovirus antigens. Linkage disequilibrium might explain the correlated functional status among segregating V segments, but an unknown experimental factor could not be ruled out. In the study, 164 TCR beta chains were listed as associated with cytomegalovirus. In a later analysis, the rate of TCR association differed among HLA loci, with DRB1 alleles having the most associated TCRs and HLA-C alleles having the fewest. Broadly in line with IMGT annotations, most TCR beta V segments showed up in productive rearrangements about 87% or about 30% of the time in an earlier analysis of around 550 of the donors. Because counts were too low, around 18 rarely observed V segments, including chromosome 9 orphons, were left out of the earlier analysis of some 600 of the donors. In a later genetic analysis, a missense DCLRE1C variant was associated with V-gene and J-gene trimming of TCR beta chains, and the association was replicated in an independent cohort. Only TCR beta chains were sequenced in this cohort, and the absence of alpha or paired-chain data limited detectable features. In a later genetic analysis, fewer N-insertions in productive TCRs were reported among donors in an Asian-associated ancestry cluster than the roughly 700-donor mean. Most TCR sequences were observed very rarely across donors, whereas some public TCRs were present in many individuals. In a later analysis, several top co-occurrence clusters were reported to appear linked to parvovirus B19, influenza, CMV and Epstein-Barr virus. According to a later analysis, most CMV-associated TCR beta chains appeared to be HLA-restricted, and the HLA associations seemed to be driven largely by CMV exposure. A further reported finding was that TCR beta sequences accurately predicted the HLA-A and HLA-B alleles for most subjects in the first cohort. According to the authors, the approach could potentially be generalized to other disease states and immunological phenotypes. Specific HLA alleles were associated with over 15,000 TCR beta sequences at a false discovery rate of 0.05 in a later analysis.

CDR1 and CDR2 are drawn from the germline V gene (reference sequence): GTSNPN, SVGIG. Its CDR3 holds 14 amino acids, cysteine through phenylalanine. The sequence is cut down to CDR3 DNA, 42 bases in frame from base 1. V and J lose 0 bases and 4 bases, and a span of 12 bases separates them. The cohort comprised around 690 healthy bone marrow donors. At the time of sampling, all cohort members were nominally healthy, though unrecorded immune exposures were likely present. The donor tested CMV seronegative and was one of the 352 seronegative cohort members. A peripheral blood sample was provided by each donor, and peripheral blood mononuclear cells were used for TCR beta sequencing. Genomic DNA extraction from the blood cell samples was performed with the Qiagen DNeasy Blood Extraction Kit.

The sequence is built from TRBV30 and TRBJ1-2, with no confidently assigned D gene. Sequenced: PBMCs. This TCR derives from a woman under 40 in good health and CMV-seronegative. The nucleotide sequence is given as TGTGCCTGGAGTGTACCGCGAGAATTCTATGGCTACACCTTC. The resulting protein is CAWSVPREFYGYTF. Outside the CDR3, residues come from the reference TRBV30 and TRBJ1-2 proteins, so the full variable domain is: SQTIHQWPATLVQPVGSPLSLECTVEGTSNPNLYWYRQAAGRGLQLLFYSVGIGQISSEVPQNLSASRPQDRQFILSSKKLLLSDSGFYLCAWSVPREFYGYTFGSGTRLTVV.